Listed below are T cell receptor beta chains from one sample, sequenced in a study of cytomegalovirus exposure and HLA in healthy donors. The protocol was immunoSEQ multiplex PCR, while the TCRdb copy is restricted to in-frame clones and leaves out a portion. The repertoire table contains 50,000 or so clones. The sequenced sample consisted of PBMCs. The receptors were gathered from a woman in her sixties in good health and CMV-seropositive. The conserved cysteine and the conserved F or W are not part of the CDR3 here. Each record gives: V gene, D gene, J gene, CDR3 protein. D genes are given only for firm matches.

>TRBV7-2|NA|TRBJ1-2
ASSFKNRANYGYT
>TRBV7-6|NA|TRBJ1-4
ASSLGGQIGEKLF
>TRBV27|NA|TRBJ1-2
ASSSRPGEPGYT
>TRBV25-1|TRBD2|TRBJ2-2
ASSERSGGGMDGELF
>TRBV5-1|TRBD1|TRBJ1-1
ASSVGQGAWVNTEAF
>TRBV2|NA|TRBJ2-1
ASLHAEQF
>TRBV7-9|NA|TRBJ2-1
ASSPPWHEQF
>TRBV7-2|TRBD1|TRBJ2-7
ASSLGTGVGEQY
>TRBV2|NA|TRBJ1-2
AREVSIRTWAGVGDGYT
>TRBV10-3|NA|TRBJ1-4
AVREGGGGEKLF
>TRBV9|TRBD1|TRBJ1-3
ASSVGQGAGNTIY
>TRBV7-8|TRBD2|TRBJ2-1
ASSPSGVSYNEQF
>TRBV7-6|TRBD1|TRBJ2-5
ASSRGQGMETQY
>TRBV10-1|NA|TRBJ2-1
ASSNSFSDNEQF
>TRBV19|TRBD1|TRBJ1-2
ASSGYRDRDGYGYT
>TRBV5-8|TRBD2|TRBJ2-3
ASSGGATDTQY
>TRBV2|TRBD2|TRBJ2-2
ASSTTSSPGELF
>TRBV5-8|NA|TRBJ1-1
ASSSDRSTEAF
>TRBV10-1|TRBD2|TRBJ2-3
ASSESFAGGTDTQY
>TRBV6-5|NA|TRBJ1-2
ASSYSNRANYGYT
>TRBV6-1|TRBD1|TRBJ1-1
ASSSTGGRTEAF
>TRBV9|NA|TRBJ2-7
ASSVAETPGSSQY
>TRBV19|NA|TRBJ1-5
ASSPPHPGQPQH
>TRBV7-9|TRBD1|TRBJ1-3
ASSFREPGQSSGNTIY
>TRBV4-1|TRBD1|TRBJ1-6
ASSQPTGGDSPLH
>TRBV7-9|TRBD1|TRBJ1-1
ASSAQTGGKSEAF
>TRBV5-1|TRBD1|TRBJ2-1
ASSLDRVSEQF
>TRBV19|NA|TRBJ2-7
ASSGAGTPSSYEQY
>TRBV7-9|NA|TRBJ1-6
ASSLLVGQGPSPLH
>TRBV11-3|NA|TRBJ2-5
ASSPPLSETQY
>TRBV6-5|NA|TRBJ1-2
ASRPQENYGYT
>TRBV4-3|NA|TRBJ1-6
ASSQGREGYNSPLH
>TRBV19|TRBD1|TRBJ1-2
ASSGGQRNYGYT
>TRBV11-2|NA|TRBJ1-6
ASSLGLNSPLH
>TRBV11-2|TRBD1|TRBJ1-2
ATSGGWGYT
>TRBV27|NA|TRBJ1-1
ASSPLGGGAENTEAF
>TRBV2|NA|TRBJ1-5
ASRDSSIAQH
>TRBV25-1|NA|TRBJ1-2
ASSERGGRAYGYT
>TRBV4-2|NA|TRBJ1-1
ASSQEEPSGSEAF
>TRBV9|NA|TRBJ1-3
ASSMGPSGNTIY
>TRBV5-1|TRBD2|TRBJ2-5
ASSPTSGGHFQETQY
>TRBV25-1|TRBD1|TRBJ1-6
ASSAYDRGNNSPLH
>TRBV19|TRBD1|TRBJ2-7
ASSGTGTGGHEQY
>TRBV7-9|NA|TRBJ1-2
ASSLGGATLGGYT
>TRBV6-1|NA|TRBJ1-1
ASVIGQMNTEDF
>TRBV19|NA|TRBJ1-1
ASSILGQNTEAF
>TRBV9|TRBD1|TRBJ2-2
ASSLTGVNTGELF